Listed here are 5 T cell receptor beta chains from one sample, sequenced in a study of blood T cell repertoires in COVID-19. Clones were read by immunoSEQ multiplex PCR, and TCRdb kept only the in-frame ones, dropping some. The data show about 300,000 clones, 83% seen once. Sequencing was carried out using peripheral blood. All receptors come from a woman in her forties or fifties who had recovered from COVID-19.

This chain links TRBV3-1 (or the pseudogene TRBV3-2) with TRBJ2-1; weak D call: TRBD2 (5 bases). CDR1 is LGHDT, CDR2 YNNKEL, per germline (reference sequence). The CDR3 is 14 residues long. V shed 1 base and J shed 5 bases, with 9 bases lying between them. This CDR3 reads CASSQAASHNEQFF. CDR3 in DNA: TGTGCCAGCAGCCAAGCGGCTAGCCACAATGAGCAGTTCTTC.

This rearrangement joins TRBV6-5 to TRBJ2-5; TRBD2 agrees at 10 bases. The junction had 8 bases not matched to a gene; V was cut back by 2 bases and J by 5 bases. This CDR3 is 16 amino acids long. Looked up from germline, CDR1 is MNHEY and CDR2 is SVGAGI. Written as DNA, the CDR3 is TGTGCCAGCAGTTACCTGGCTAGCGGGAGCGGCGAGACCCAGTACTTC. Translation gives CASSYLASGSGETQYF.

Of note for this clone: Other DNA variants within this sample encode the same CDR3. The chain joins TRBV7-2 to TRBJ2-7, with TRBD2 identical over 12 bases. The CDR3 is 15 residues long. Germline-derived CDR1 and CDR2 are SGHTA and FQGNSA. Unmatched junction bases numbered 5, after V lost 5 bases and J lost 3 bases. DNA for the CDR3: TGTGCCAGCAGCCCCGGACTAGCGGGGTTCTACGAGCAGTACTTC. Translated, it gives CASSPGLAGFYEQYF.

This chain uses TRBV9 with TRBJ1-2; 7 positions match TRBD1. Germline V gene data show CDR1 as SGDLS and CDR2 as YYNGEE. After removal of 0 bases from V and 0 bases from J, the junction contained 5 bases not matched to a gene. The CDR3 has 16 residues. CDR3: CASSVGGTASNYGYTF. The CDR3 DNA sequence: TGTGCCAGCAGCGTAGGGGGGACAGCATCTAACTATGGCTACACCTTC.

In its sample, this clone was seen once. Here the CDR3 DNA reads TGTGCCAGCAGCCCTGGGGGGACTAGCGGGAACTACGAGCAGTACTTC. Protein: CASSPGGTSGNYEQYF. This chain connects TRBV5-4 to TRBJ2-7, with 13 bases fitting TRBD2. V lost 4 bases and J lost 3; bases outside the gene matches: 7. Germline-derived CDR1 and CDR2 are SGHNT and YYREEE (reference sequence). The length of the CDR3 is 16 residues. Looking up the rest from reference TRBV5-4 and TRBJ2-7 gives the full variable domain: ETGVTQSPTHLIKTRGQQVTLRCSSQSGHNTVSWYQQALGQGPQFIFQYYREEENGRGNFPPRFSGLQFPNYSSELNVNALELDDSALYLCASSPGGTSGNYEQYFGPGTRLTVT.